The 8 T cell receptor beta chains below come from one sample, sequenced in a study of response to subunit inactivated influenza vaccine. TCRdb re-called the RT-PCR reads through MiXCR, storing one row per CDR3 protein. Found here are 150,000 to 200,000 distinct CDR3 sequences, approximately 12% of them singletons; the top ten hold about 29%. These sequences were also reported in another study, on T cells expressing NK-cell markers. From that paper: TCR beta cDNA was made by 5'RACE template switching with UMIs.

The sequences come from CD8+ T cells sorted from PBMCs, collected about 12 days after vaccination. The source of these receptors is a man in his forties or fifties who received an inactivated influenza vaccine.

This clonotype was seen ten or more times. This chain connects TRBV28 to TRBJ1-2; 10 nucleotides agree with TRBD1. Trimming took 4 bases from V and 7 from J; bases not matched to a gene: 12. The CDR3 spans 16 residues. Germline assignment: CDR1 MDHEN and CDR2 SYDVKM. CDR3 protein: CASSWLPGQGFTGYTF. In nucleotides, the CDR3 is TGTGCCAGCAGTTGGCTCCCGGGACAGGGGTTTACTGGCTACACCTTC.

Many counts were recorded for this clonotype. The gene calls are TRBV9 and TRBJ2-3; tentatively, D is TRBD1 or TRBD2 (7 bases each). CDR3 length: 14 residues. CDR1 and CDR2 (germline): SGDLS, YYNGEE. V dropped 5 bases and J dropped 0 bases, with 10 bases sitting between them. This chain's CDR3 is CASRAGQSTDTQYF. The DNA for the CDR3 is TGTGCCAGCAGAGCGGGACAGAGCACAGATACGCAGTATTTT.

In DNA, the CDR3 is TGCGCCAGCAGCCAAGCCCTTTTTGGGGAAAACACTGAAGCTTTCTTT. Translating gives CASSQALFGENTEAFF. This rearrangement joins TRBV4-1 to TRBJ1-1; D gene unclear. Germline V CDR1 and CDR2: MGHRA, YSYEKL. The CDR3 runs to 16 residues. V was pared by 1 base and J by 2 bases, with 14 bases between.

The rearrangement links TRBV9 to TRBJ2-7; possibly TRBD2 for D (6 bases). Deletions cut 0 bases from V and 3 bases from J, with 13 bases between. CDR3 length equals 15 residues. Germline assignment: CDR1 SGDLS and CDR2 YYNGEE. The CDR3 DNA sequence: TGTGCCAGCAGCGTAGGGGGGTCAGCGGGCTACGAGCAGTACTTC. This gives the protein CASSVGGSAGYEQYF.

With respect to this clonotype: An end of the junction differs from the germline gene, which may be a read error. The V gene is TRBV7-3, the J gene TRBJ2-7; 7 nucleotides align to TRBD1. The germline V gene encodes CDR1 SGHTA and CDR2 FQGTGA. The CDR3 is 14 amino acids. The CDR3 DNA sequence: TGTGCCACCAGCTTGTCAGGGGGCTCCTACGAGCAGTACTTC. Translated: CATSLSGGSYEQYF.

This clonotype occurred a few times. The J gene is TRBJ1-1, the V gene TRBV11-2; D is uncertain. CDR1 and CDR2 (germline): SGHAT, FQNNGV. V lost 1 base to trimming and J lost 6 bases, with 9 bases between them. The CDR3 has 13 amino acids. For the CDR3, the DNA is TGTGCCAGCAGCTTAGGGAGGCTGGCTGAAGCTTTCTTT. Translation: CASSLGRLAEAFF.

This clonotype was detected ten times or more. The V gene is TRBV29-1, the J gene TRBJ1-1; D uncertain. Germline V gives CDR1 SQVTM, CDR2 ANQGSEA. The ends were cut back, 4 bases at V and 3 bases at J, with 12 bases in the middle. This CDR3 contains 13 residues. CDR3 in amino acids: CSVVGHGDTEAFF. The DNA for the CDR3 is TGCAGCGTTGTAGGGCACGGGGACACTGAAGCTTTCTTT.

The rearrangement uses TRBV20-1 and TRBJ2-1; 7 nucleotides match TRBD2. CDR1 DFQATT and CDR2 SNEGSKA come from the germline V gene (reference sequence). This CDR3 has 13 residues. The trim removed 6 bases at V and 9 bases at J, leaving 11 bases unmatched. The CDR3 DNA is TGCAGTGCGCATTCTCTAGCGGAGCCTGAGCAGTTCTTC. Encoded protein: CSAHSLAEPEQFF.